Listed here are 14 T cell receptor beta chains from one sample, sequenced in a study of T-cell memory formation after mild COVID-19 (dated by TCRdb to the early 2020s). The library was generated by 5' RACE. Reads for this sample came from an Illumina NovaSeq 6000. Using fastp at Q25 and MiXCR, TCRdb reprocessed the public reads and kept productive beta chains. Every entry covers one CDR3 protein and lists the most common genes and DNA from its rows. This sample has under 650,000 distinct CDR3 sequences in its table, and 15% to 20% of those were observed once. In total, the top ten clones hold 12% of the sample. The specimen sequenced was PBMCs or a T cell subset sorted from them (not recorded which). Receptors originate from an adult woman who had mild COVID-19 (a few samples of this study predate the infection). The sample titles of this study are shuffled in the database, so cell type and time point are left out; the donor was told from shared clones.

This clonotype was seen a few times. V is TRBV20-1 and J is TRBJ2-7, with TRBD2 identical over 10 bases. CDR1 and CDR2 from the germline V gene are DFQATT and SNEGSKA (reference sequence). This CDR3 region has 14 residues. With V trimmed by 0 bases and J by 6 bases, 5 bases remained unmatched. CDR3 nucleotide sequence: TGCAGTGCTAGAGAGGAGCGGGAGGGTGGCGAGCAGTACTTC. As protein: CSAREEREGGEQYF.

This clonotype was seen a handful of times. This chain connects TRBV5-5 to TRBJ2-7; D is possibly TRBD1 (5 bases). Germline CDR1 and CDR2: SGHKS and YYEKEE (reference sequence). The germline V and J ends were trimmed by 4 bases and 4 bases, with 15 bases remaining between them. CDR3 size: 14 residues. The CDR3 is CASSLEWQGYEQYF. In nucleotides, the CDR3 is TGTGCCAGCAGCCTGGAGTGGCAGGGATACGAGCAGTACTTC.

This clonotype was picked up a small number of times. The chain joins TRBV9 to TRBJ2-1; D call uncertain. Germline CDR1 reads SGDLS; CDR2 reads YYNGEE. The CDR3 sequence is 15 residues long. V gave up 4 bases and J gave up 7 bases, with 18 bases separating them. CDR3 nucleotides: TGTGCCAGCAGCATACGGGCTAGAGCTTCGAATGAGCAGTTCTTC. Translation gives CASSIRARASNEQFF.

The chain links TRBV29-1 to TRBJ1-2; TRBD1 matches 7 bases. Germline V gene sequence: CDR1 SQVTM, CDR2 ANQGSEA. V lost 1 base, J lost 2 bases, and 7 bases stayed unmatched. The CDR3 is made up of 15 amino acids. The CDR3: CSVEAADRENYGYTF. The CDR3 DNA follows: TGCAGCGTTGAAGCGGCCGACAGGGAGAACTATGGCTACACCTTC.

The chain joins TRBV7-2 to TRBJ2-5; the match to TRBD2 covers 13 bases. J lost 5 bases, V lost 6 bases, and 3 bases had no gene match. The germline CDR1 and CDR2 sequences are SGHTA and FQGNSA. The CDR3 contains 14 residues. The CDR3 DNA follows: TGTGCCAGCAGACTAGCGGGAGGGCCGGAGACCCAGTACTTC. This codes for CASRLAGGPETQYF.

The chain employs TRBV5-1 and TRBJ2-3; the D gene is possibly TRBD1 (5 bases). Trimming took off 5 bases at V and 4 bases at J, with 5 bases between the two ends. CDR3 length: 11 amino acids. In germline, CDR1 is SGHRS, CDR2 YFSETQ. Here the CDR3 DNA reads TGCGCCAGCAGGGGGCCAGATACGCAGTATTTT. Translating it yields CASRGPDTQYF.

The chain links TRBV20-1 to TRBJ2-3, with D hard to call. Trimming left V 0 bases short and J 2 bases short, with 18 bases between. CDR3 length: 17 amino acids. Germline-derived CDR1 and CDR2 are DFQATT and SNEGSKA (reference sequence). The CDR3 sequence is CSARESGGSRLTDTQYF. The CDR3 nucleotides read TGCAGTGCTAGAGAATCCGGCGGCAGCCGTCTCACAGATACGCAGTATTTT.

The chain joins TRBV6-1 to TRBJ1-1; D might be TRBD1 (5 bases). The germline gives CDR1 MNHNS, CDR2 SASEGT. V was clipped by 0 bases and J by 0 bases, with 8 bases between them. This CDR3 is 15 amino acids long. The chain's CDR3 is CASSEARGLNTEAFF. DNA for the CDR3: TGTGCCAGCAGTGAAGCTAGGGGCCTGAACACTGAAGCTTTCTTT.

The chain recombines TRBV4-1 with TRBJ1-1, with TRBD1 matching 7 bases. The CDR3 totals 15 residues. Germline CDR1 MGHRA, CDR2 YSYEKL. V shed 0 bases and J 4 bases; nucleotides not matched to a gene: 5. The CDR3 bases are TGCGCCAGCAGCCAAGAAAAGGGGGCTGTCACTGAAGCTTTCTTT. Translation: CASSQEKGAVTEAFF.

This chain joins TRBV12-3 or TRBV12-4 and TRBJ1-4; TRBD1 matches at 8 bases. Unmatched junction bases numbered 5, after V lost 6 bases and J lost 8 bases. The CDR3 loop spans 13 amino acids. The DNA of the CDR3 is TGTGCCAGCAGGACAGGGGTAGGAGAAAAACTGTTTTTT. Its protein is CASRTGVGEKLFF.

This clonotype has more than one count but fewer than ten. The chain uses TRBV15 and TRBJ2-5; D gene uncertain. Trimming left V 0 bases short and J 5 bases short, with 19 bases between. The CDR3 extends over 17 amino acids. Germline-derived CDR1 and CDR2 are LNHNV and YYDKDF (reference sequence). CDR3 nucleotide sequence: TGTGCCACCAGCAGAGATGGAGCCTCGTTGGTCGGGGAGACCCAGTACTTC. This gives the protein CATSRDGASLVGETQYF.

This clonotype was seen many times. J is TRBJ2-1 and V is TRBV20-1; TRBD2 matches at 7 bases. With V trimmed by 0 bases and J by 6 bases, 5 bases remained unmatched. The CDR3 has 14 residues. Germline CDR1 and CDR2: DFQATT and SNEGSKA (reference sequence). CDR3 amino acids: CSARDSRTSNEQFF. For the CDR3, the DNA is TGCAGTGCTAGAGATTCCCGGACTAGCAATGAGCAGTTCTTC.

The V and J genes are TRBV27 and TRBJ1-1; the D is unclear. With 4 bases removed from V and 2 bases from J, the gap between germline ends came to 8 bases. The CDR3 covers 13 residues. Germline V lookup: CDR1 MNHEY, CDR2 SMNVEV (reference sequence). DNA of the CDR3: TGTGCCAGCAGTTCCTGGTTAAACACTGAAGCTTTCTTT. This translates into CASSSWLNTEAFF.

The V and J genes are TRBV2 and TRBJ2-7; no definite D call. The germline CDR1 and CDR2 sequences are SNHLY and FYNNEI. CDR3 length: 12 residues. V dropped 0 bases and J dropped 4 bases, with 4 bases sitting between them. The CDR3, as DNA: TGTGCCAGCAGTGAAGCCGAGTACGAGCAGTACTTC. Translating gives CASSEAEYEQYF.